The 24 T cell receptor beta chains below all came from one sample that was sequenced in a study of OX40 agonist ivuxolimab in advanced cancers. Repertoires were generated with immunoSEQ multiplex PCR, while TCRdb's copy carries only in-frame clones and drops some. The table lists around 60,000 clones, 89% of them singletons. The source material was CD4+ or CD8+ T cells sorted from blood, sampled in a trial of the OX40 agonist ivuxolimab. The receptors originated from an adult with an advanced solid tumor such as melanoma, head and neck, liver or kidney cancer.

CDR3 sequence reads: CASRGTGRNLRVLFF. The CDR3, as DNA: TGTGCCAGCAGAGGGACAGGGAGAAACTTAAGGGTTCTGTTCTTC. The chain couples TRBV2 to TRBJ2-1; 9 bases agree with TRBD1. Trimming took 6 bases from V and 15 from J; bases not matched to a gene: 18. This CDR3 contains 15 residues. From germline, CDR1 is SNHLY and CDR2 FYNNEI.

V usage is TRBV19 and J usage is TRBJ1-5; 7 bases agree with TRBD1. This CDR3 has 16 amino acids. CDR1 is LNHDA, CDR2 SQIVND, per germline (reference sequence). V lost 7 bases to trimming and J lost 7 bases; unmatched junction nucleotides: 16. CDR3 DNA sequence: TGTGCCAGTATCCCATCATCTAGGGGGCGGATACAGCCCCAGCATTTT. Translating gives CASIPSSRGRIQPQHF.

The chain links TRBV12-2 to TRBJ2-7. TRBV12-2 represents a pseudogene. This CDR3 spans 19 amino acids. CDR3 nucleotides: TGTGCAAGTCGCTTAGCGAGATTTTTAGCATCCATGGGGAAATACGAGCAGTACTTC. Encoded protein: CASRLARFLASMGKYEQYF.

The chain links TRBV19 to TRBJ2-3; D perhaps matches TRBD2 (6 bases). Germline V gene lookup returns CDR1 LNHDA and CDR2 SQIVND (reference sequence). V was trimmed by 3 bases and J by 2 bases, leaving 15 bases between them. The CDR3 sequence is 16 residues long. The CDR3 sequence is CASSMGTVRATDTQYF. CDR3 DNA: TGTGCCAGTAGTATGGGGACTGTACGGGCCACAGATACGCAGTATTTT.

This clone showed up just a few times. The chain couples TRBV6-1 to TRBJ1-6; no definite D call. V was cut by 7 bases and J by 0 bases, with 10 bases left in between. This CDR3 contains 15 residues. The germline V gene has CDR1 MNHNS and CDR2 SASEGT. CDR3 in amino acids: CASMDESSYNSPLHF. The DNA for the CDR3 is TGTGCCAGCATGGATGAGAGCTCCTATAATTCACCCCTCCACTTT.

CDR3 loop: CASSFCRVCEQYF. CDR3 DNA: TGTGCCAGCAGTTTCTGTAGGGTATGTGAGCAGTACTTC. The chain recombines TRBV28 with TRBJ2-7; unclear D gene. The length of the CDR3 is 13 residues. CDR1 is MDHEN, CDR2 SYDVKM, per germline. Deletions cut 3 bases from V and 7 bases from J, with 13 bases between.

The chain employs TRBV4-1 and TRBJ2-1; 7 bases are shared with TRBD1. This CDR3 is built from 17 residues. CDR1 is MGHRA, CDR2 YSYEKL, per germline. The junction had 13 bases not matched to a gene; V was cut back by 2 bases and J by 6 bases. DNA for the CDR3: TGCGCCAGCAGCCAATCCTTCCCCGCGACAGGGATCAATGAGCAGTTCTTC. Its protein is CASSQSFPATGINEQFF.

The chain carries TRBV7-3 and TRBJ2-2, with 8 bases identical to TRBD1. The CDR3 extends over 17 amino acids. Germline-derived CDR1 and CDR2 are SGHTA and FQGTGA. V lost 5 bases and J lost 0; bases outside the gene matches: 8. CDR3 in amino acids: CASSPSGGQANTGELFF. In nucleotides, the CDR3 is TGTGCCAGCAGCCCCTCCGGGGGACAGGCGAACACCGGGGAGCTGTTTTTT.

The chain carries TRBV6-6 and TRBJ2-7; no clear D gene. The CDR3 sequence is 13 residues long. Germline values: CDR1 MNHNY, CDR2 SVGAGI (reference sequence). V was pared by 0 bases and J by 6 bases, with 9 bases between. The CDR3 bases are TGTGCCAGCAGTTACTCCTTGGTCGGCGAGCAGTACTTC. Translating it yields CASSYSLVGEQYF.

The chain recombines TRBV9 with TRBJ2-7; 9 nucleotides match TRBD2. This CDR3 is built from 15 residues. The V gene end was trimmed by 0 bases and the J gene end by 6 bases; junction bases not matched to a gene: 7. The germline gives CDR1 SGDLS, CDR2 YYNGEE. The CDR3 spells CASSVVIAGVSEQYF. In nucleotides, the CDR3 is TGTGCCAGCAGCGTAGTAATAGCGGGAGTTTCCGAGCAGTACTTC.

This sequence joins TRBV5-1 and TRBJ2-7, with D uncertain. V was pared by 7 bases and J by 5 bases, with 16 bases between. This CDR3 has 13 residues. Germline V CDR1 and CDR2: SGHRS, YFSETQ. CDR3 amino acids: CASAPGPWDEQYF. CDR3 DNA: TGCGCCAGCGCACCCGGGCCCTGGGACGAGCAGTACTTC.

V and J are TRBV19 and TRBJ1-1, with TRBD1 as a possible D gene (5 bases). Between the trimmed V and J ends, which lost 4 bases and 4 bases, there was a span of 19 bases. Per germline, CDR1 LNHDA and CDR2 SQIVND (reference sequence). The CDR3 consists of 16 residues. The CDR3 loop is CASSTWAGTPSTEAFF. DNA of the CDR3: TGTGCCAGTAGTACCTGGGCAGGGACCCCGAGCACTGAAGCTTTCTTT.

This clone was recorded once. This rearrangement joins TRBV2 to TRBJ1-2; 8 bases line up with TRBD1. This CDR3 contains 14 residues. V dropped 3 bases and J dropped 6; count of bases not matched to a gene: 6. CDR1 is SNHLY, CDR2 FYNNEI, per germline. CDR3 protein: CASSDQGAGDGYTF. The CDR3 DNA sequence: TGTGCCAGCAGTGATCAGGGGGCAGGGGATGGCTACACCTTC.

The CDR3 DNA reads TGTGCCAGCACCAGGGGCGCGGAGACCCAGTACTTC. Amino acids: CASTRGAETQYF. The rearrangement joins TRBV5-4 to TRBJ2-5; D is possibly TRBD1 (6 bases). V lost 6 bases and J lost 5, with 11 bases in between. The CDR3 extends over 12 amino acids. Germline assignment: CDR1 SGHNT and CDR2 YYREEE (reference sequence).

J is TRBJ1-1 and V is TRBV5-6, with 10 positions matching TRBD1. This CDR3 is built from 14 residues. After removal of 3 bases from V and 5 bases from J, the junction contained 4 bases not matched to a gene. CDR1 is SGHDT and CDR2 is YYEEEE in the germline V gene. CDR3 loop: CASSWDRGGTEAFF. DNA of the CDR3: TGTGCCAGCAGCTGGGACAGGGGTGGGACTGAAGCTTTCTTT.

This chain connects TRBV4-1 to TRBJ2-3, with D maybe TRBD2 (6 bases). Germline-derived CDR1 and CDR2 are MGHRA and YSYEKL. V was shortened by 4 bases and J by 9 bases, with 17 bases between the two germline ends. CDR3 size: 14 residues. This CDR3 reads CASSPALAGRTQYF. In nucleotides, the CDR3 is TGCGCCAGCAGCCCTGCACTGGCGGGGCGCACGCAGTATTTT.

This rearrangement joins TRBV10-1 to TRBJ2-5; the match to TRBD2 covers 10 bases. The DNA end favors TRBJ2-7, so the J call may be wrong. This CDR3 has 16 amino acids. In germline, CDR1 is WNHNN, CDR2 SYGVQD (reference sequence). The CDR3 sequence is CASSESVAGGPYEQYF. The DNA of the CDR3 is TGCGCCAGCAGTGAGTCTGTAGCGGGAGGACCGTACGAGCAGTACTTC.

This rearrangement joins TRBV7-9 to TRBJ2-5, with 8 bases identical to TRBD2. This CDR3 comprises 16 residues. Germline V CDR1 and CDR2: SEHNR, FQNEAQ (reference sequence). J lost 5 bases, V lost 2 bases, and 10 bases had no gene match. Here the CDR3 DNA reads TGTGCCAGCAGCTTAACGTCGGGAGGGCCTATGGAGACCCAGTACTTC. Translation: CASSLTSGGPMETQYF.

This clone has a single count. This chain uses TRBV14 with TRBJ1-2; no clear D gene. Trimming took 1 base from V and 4 from J, leaving 10 bases between them. CDR3 length equals 14 residues. Germline CDR1 reads SGHDN; CDR2 reads FVKESK. CDR3 amino acids: CASSQVDVAYGYTF. CDR3 coding DNA: TGTGCCAGCAGCCAAGTAGACGTAGCCTATGGCTACACCTTC.

The chain joins TRBV7-6 to TRBJ2-5; D is ambiguous. Deletions cut 3 bases from V and 5 bases from J, with 4 bases between. Germline CDR1 and CDR2: SGHVS and FNYEAQ. This CDR3 spans 11 amino acids. Written as DNA, the CDR3 is TGTGCCAGCAGCTTCGGGGAGACCCAGTACTTC. This gives the protein CASSFGETQYF.

This chain links TRBV14 with TRBJ2-1, with a possible D match to TRBD1 (5 bases). V dropped 0 bases and J dropped 0 bases, with 18 bases sitting between them. CDR3 length equals 19 residues. Germline values: CDR1 SGHDN, CDR2 FVKESK. The CDR3 bases are TGTGCCAGCAGCCAAGAAACAGGCTTTGGACCAGGCTCCTACAATGAGCAGTTCTTC. Encoded protein: CASSQETGFGPGSYNEQFF.

This sequence joins TRBV28 and TRBJ2-1; no definite D call. Trimming stripped 4 bases from V and 7 bases from J, with 14 bases between. There are 14 residues in the CDR3. CDR1 is MDHEN and CDR2 is SYDVKM in the germline V gene. This chain's CDR3 is CASSSVNKMNEQFF. The CDR3 DNA follows: TGTGCCAGCAGTTCAGTAAATAAAATGAATGAGCAGTTCTTC.

This chain connects TRBV9 to TRBJ2-1; a possible D gene is TRBD2 (6 bases). Germline-derived CDR1 and CDR2 are SGDLS and YYNGEE. This CDR3 contains 15 residues. V gave up 3 bases and J gave up 6 bases, with 16 bases separating them. The CDR3 sequence is CASSAPPGDRNEQFF. CDR3 nucleotide sequence: TGTGCCAGCAGCGCGCCCCCGGGAGACCGCAATGAGCAGTTCTTC.

The chain recombines TRBV30 with TRBJ1-4; no definite D call. Germline V gives CDR1 GTSNPN, CDR2 SVGIG (reference sequence). The V end lost 3 bases, the J end lost 0 bases, and 14 bases lay between the germline ends. The CDR3 extends over 16 amino acids. CDR3 nucleotide sequence: TGTGCCTGGAGATCCGGACGGCTTGCAACTAATGAAAAACTGTTTTTT. Amino acid sequence: CAWRSGRLATNEKLFF. Based on the CDR3 plus reference TRBV30 and TRBJ1-4, the full variable domain is SQTIHQWPATLVQPVGSPLSLECTVEGTSNPNLYWYRQAAGRGLQLLFYSVGIGQISSEVPQNLSASRPQDRQFILSSKKLLLSDSGFYLCAWRSGRLATNEKLFFGSGTQLSVL.